This paragraph covers one TCR beta chain sequence. Its antigen is unidentified. Compared with germline, one end of the junction differs, possibly owing to a read error. Germline-derived CDR1 and CDR2 are SGHDT and YYEEEE. The CDR3 sequence is 18 residues long. The memory fraction was CD4+CD45RO+CD25- cells. Broader study findings: Greatest tumor Treg TCR overlap was with tumor naive CD4+ cells. Tumor memory CD4+ T cell TCR gene usage clustered with blood and lymph node memory CD4+ cells and lymph node naive CD4+ cells.

Constant-region reverse primers amplified full-length variable regions, followed by semi-nested Nested Universal Primer A PCR. Each CDR3 protein is one row after TCRdb ran MiXCR on the 5' RACE reads. The table includes 60,000 to 65,000 distinct CDR3 sequences, about 22% detected once. The chain uses TRBV5-6 and TRBJ2-3, with D perhaps TRBD2 (6 bases). The sequenced sample consisted of memory CD4+ T cells sorted from a lymph node. The subset: memory CD4+ T cells, CD4+CD45RO+CD25-. This TCR derives from a female donor with breast cancer. In DNA, the CDR3 is TGTGCCAGCAGCTTTAGCGGCCTCGGATGGGATTACACACATACGCAGTATTTT. Translating gives CASSFSGLGWDYTHTQYF.